This T cell receptor beta chain was captured by sequencing in a study of cytomegalovirus exposure and HLA in healthy donors. Study as a whole: An analysis done earlier identified 95 million to 140 million unique TCR beta sequences from approximately 170 million T cells.

Regarding the study as a whole: Immune exposure information available was restricted to CMV serostatus. Segments of the TCR beta V type were, in most cases, productive about 90% or about 30% of the time in an earlier analysis.

As for this clone: What it binds is not known.

The study ran its PCR with 60 Vbeta and 13 Jbeta primers. Under the authors' procedure: A later analysis tallied about 80 million unique TCR beta chains, 9 million to 12 million of them shared. Here immunoSEQ multiplex PCR was the method, and the copy in TCRdb shows in-frame clones only, minus some. V and J calls plus clone size are reproduced from that table; the DNA served to infer D and trimming. This sample contains 110,000 to 150,000 clones. The clonotype originates from a male donor in good health and CMV-seronegative. The sequencing input was PBMCs.

The CDR3: CASSRDSRSTDTQYF. The CDR3 DNA sequence: TGTGCCAGCAGTCGGGACAGCCGTAGCACAGATACGCAGTATTTT. This rearrangement joins TRBV28 to TRBJ2-3; 7 bases align to TRBD1. The CDR3 sequence is 15 residues long. Germline V gene sequence: CDR1 MDHEN, CDR2 SYDVKM. After removal of 5 bases from V and 0 bases from J, the junction contained 5 bases not matched to a gene.